What follows are 17 T cell receptor beta chains derived from one specimen sequenced in a study of identical twins (dated by TCRdb to the mid-2010s). The receptor library was made with 5' RACE. The run used an Illumina HiSeq 2000. The public reads were reanalyzed by TCRdb: fastp trimming at Q25, MiXCR alignment, in-frame beta chains only. Entries that share a CDR3 protein sequence are merged under the most common genes and DNA. The sample table shows 1.5 million or so distinct CDR3 sequences, and around 29% are seen once. The top ten clones comprise 0.27% of the sample. The specimen sequenced was cord blood. The receptors come from a newborn girl in good health.

This clonotype has more than one count but fewer than ten. J is TRBJ2-1 and V is TRBV24-1; 9 bases line up with TRBD2. This CDR3 spans 16 amino acids. V dropped 1 base and J dropped 10; count of bases not matched to a gene: 10. Germline V gene data show CDR1 as KGHDR and CDR2 as SFDVKD. The CDR3 reads CATSDLPASGNREQFF. The CDR3 coding sequence is TGTGCCACCAGTGATTTACCAGCTAGCGGGAATCGGGAGCAGTTCTTC.

This clonotype has more than one count but fewer than ten. This rearrangement joins TRBV7-6 to TRBJ2-1, with 9 bases lining up with TRBD2. The CDR3 is made up of 15 amino acids. CDR1 and CDR2 (germline): SGHVS, FNYEAQ. With V trimmed by 5 bases and J by 4 bases, 6 bases remained unmatched. The CDR3 sequence is CASSEPGLAYNEQFF. CDR3 coding DNA: TGTGCCAGCAGCGAACCGGGACTAGCTTACAATGAGCAGTTCTTC.

To note about this clonotype: This may stem from a read error, because a much larger clone lies one nucleotide away. The rearrangement joins TRBV10-3 to TRBJ2-3; TRBD1 agrees at 10 bases. The trim removed 4 bases at V and 4 bases at J, leaving 5 bases unmatched. This CDR3 region has 15 residues. CDR1 is ENHRY, CDR2 SYGVKD, per germline. CDR3 in DNA: TGTGCCATCAGTGTACGGACAGGGGGAGCAGATACGCAGTATTTT. Translated: CAISVRTGGADTQYF.

Ten or more counts support this clonotype. CDR3 protein: CASSLGGTGETQYF. The DNA of the CDR3 is TGTGCCAGCAGTTTGGGAGGGACGGGAGAGACCCAGTACTTC. V and J are TRBV28 and TRBJ2-5, with TRBD2 matching over 7 bases. V trimming: 3 bases; J trimming: 4 bases; junction bases outside the gene matches: 5. CDR3 length equals 14 residues. In germline, CDR1 is MDHEN, CDR2 SYDVKM.

The chain uses TRBV27 and TRBJ2-7, with D possibly matching TRBD2 (6 bases). V lost 8 bases and J lost 3, with 14 bases in between. Germline V gives CDR1 MNHEY, CDR2 SMNVEV (reference sequence). This CDR3 region has 13 residues. The CDR3 DNA is TGTGCCAGCGCGAAGGGCGGGATCTACGAGCAGTACTTC. It codes for CASAKGGIYEQYF.

This clonotype has a count of ten or more. This sequence joins TRBV10-3 and TRBJ1-2, with D possibly being TRBD1 (6 bases). The CDR3 is 14 amino acids. V dropped 6 bases and J dropped 4 bases, with 15 bases sitting between them. CDR1 is ENHRY, CDR2 SYGVKD, per germline. The CDR3 protein is CAIRGLDRTYGYTF. The CDR3 DNA sequence: TGTGCCATCAGGGGCCTGGACAGAACCTATGGCTACACCTTC.

There are many counts of this clonotype. The chain uses TRBV20-1 and TRBJ2-7, with D possibly being TRBD1 (6 bases). The germline V gene encodes CDR1 DFQATT and CDR2 SNEGSKA (reference sequence). The length of the CDR3 is 15 residues. Trimming cost V 1 base and J 2 bases, with 15 bases left between them. CDR3 loop: CSARARTGITYEQYF. The CDR3, as DNA: TGCAGTGCTAGAGCGAGAACAGGGATCACCTACGAGCAGTACTTC.

The chain links TRBV11-3 to TRBJ2-3; D gene uncertain. The CDR3 runs to 14 residues. Germline CDR1 SGHNT, CDR2 YENEEA. With 1 base removed from V and 4 bases from J, the gap between germline ends came to 9 bases. The CDR3 loop reads CASSLGPGSDTQYF. CDR3 DNA: TGTGCCAGCAGCTTAGGACCTGGATCAGATACGCAGTATTTT.

This clonotype was counted between two and nine times. The gene calls are TRBV7-9 and TRBJ2-3; 8 nucleotides match TRBD2. Trimming cost V 2 bases and J 0 bases; bases outside gene matches: 7. The germline V gene has CDR1 SEHNR and CDR2 FQNEAQ (reference sequence). CDR3 length: 17 residues. In DNA form, the CDR3 reads TGTGCCAGCAGCTTAAGCGAGCGGGAGCTTAGCACAGATACGCAGTATTTT. Residues: CASSLSERELSTDTQYF.

The J gene is TRBJ2-7, the V gene TRBV19; maybe TRBD1 (6 bases). This CDR3 region has 13 residues. Trimming took off 4 bases at V and 5 bases at J, with 12 bases between the two ends. Germline V gives CDR1 LNHDA, CDR2 SQIVND (reference sequence). CDR3: CASSTNTGNEQYF. CDR3 DNA: TGTGCCAGTAGTACCAATACAGGGAACGAGCAGTACTTC.

This clonotype was observed at least ten times. The chain joins TRBV29-1 to TRBJ2-1, with TRBD2 identical over 15 bases. J was trimmed by 4 bases and V by 5 bases; bases with no gene match: 3. CDR1 SQVTM and CDR2 ANQGSEA come from the germline V gene. This CDR3 region has 15 residues. The chain's CDR3 is CSVSGLAGGYNEQFF. The CDR3 DNA sequence: TGCAGCGTTTCAGGACTAGCGGGGGGGTACAATGAGCAGTTCTTC.

This CDR3 is CSVRTGLSTDTQYF. The DNA for the CDR3 is TGCAGTGTTAGGACAGGGCTTAGCACAGATACGCAGTATTTT. The rearrangement links TRBV20-1 to TRBJ2-3, with 8 positions matching TRBD1. CDR1 and CDR2 (germline): DFQATT, SNEGSKA (reference sequence). The ends lost 7 bases at V and 0 bases at J; junction bases unmatched: 6. The CDR3 has 14 residues.

The chain employs TRBV20-1 and TRBJ2-3; 9 nucleotides line up with TRBD2. The V gene's germline CDR1 is DFQATT and CDR2 SNEGSKA (reference sequence). The J segment lost 4 bases and the V segment lost 3 bases, leaving 5 bases of the junction unmatched. This CDR3 has 14 residues. CDR3 in amino acids: CSASNSGGPDTQYF. The CDR3 DNA is TGCAGTGCTAGCAACAGCGGGGGGCCAGATACGCAGTATTTT.

The chain couples TRBV6-1 to TRBJ1-1, with D unclear. Trimming took off 2 bases at V and 3 bases at J, with 4 bases between the two ends. The germline CDR1 and CDR2 sequences are MNHNS and SASEGT. This CDR3 has 12 residues. The CDR3 reads CASSEIYTEAFF. Written as DNA, the CDR3 is TGTGCCAGCAGTGAAATTTACACTGAAGCTTTCTTT.

A few counts support this clonotype. This rearrangement joins TRBV7-2 to TRBJ2-2, with a possible D match to TRBD1 (6 bases). The CDR3 loop spans 15 amino acids. CDR1 is SGHTA and CDR2 is FQGNSA in the germline V gene. Trimming removed 4 bases at V and 2 bases at J, with 11 bases between. For the CDR3, the DNA is TGTGCCAGCAGCTGGTCCGGGACAAACACCGGGGAGCTGTTTTTT. It specifies CASSWSGTNTGELFF.

The rearrangement uses TRBV28 and TRBJ2-7, with a tentative D call TRBD2 (6 bases). The CDR3 length is 18 residues. Germline CDR1 MDHEN, CDR2 SYDVKM. V was clipped by 3 bases and J by 4 bases, with 25 bases between them. The CDR3 DNA reads as TGTGCCAGCAGTTTTTCGTTGGGGTGGGGGAGGAGGTTTTACGAGCAGTACTTC. Its translation: CASSFSLGWGRRFYEQYF.

The chain combines TRBV27 with TRBJ2-1; D is tentatively TRBD1 or TRBD2 (5 bases each). The germline V gene has CDR1 MNHEY and CDR2 SMNVEV (reference sequence). This CDR3 is 17 amino acids long. With 4 bases removed from V and 2 bases from J, the gap between germline ends came to 18 bases. The chain's CDR3 is CASSYPPDSGTYNEQFF. CDR3 nucleotide sequence: TGTGCCAGCAGTTATCCCCCCGACAGCGGCACCTACAATGAGCAGTTCTTC.